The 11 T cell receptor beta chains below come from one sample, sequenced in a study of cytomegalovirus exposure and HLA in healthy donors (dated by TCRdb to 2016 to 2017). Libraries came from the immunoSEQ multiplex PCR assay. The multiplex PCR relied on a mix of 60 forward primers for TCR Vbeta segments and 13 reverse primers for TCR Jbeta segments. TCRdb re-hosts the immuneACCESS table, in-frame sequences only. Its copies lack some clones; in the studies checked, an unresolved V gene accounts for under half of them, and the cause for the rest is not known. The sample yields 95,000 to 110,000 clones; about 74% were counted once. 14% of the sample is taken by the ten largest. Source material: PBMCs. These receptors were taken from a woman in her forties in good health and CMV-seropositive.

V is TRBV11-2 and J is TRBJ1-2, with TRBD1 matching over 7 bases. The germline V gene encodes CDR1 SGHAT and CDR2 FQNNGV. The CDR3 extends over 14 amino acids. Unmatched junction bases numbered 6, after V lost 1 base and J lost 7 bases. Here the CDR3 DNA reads TGTGCCAGCAGCTTAGGACAGGGTCTCCTTGGCTACACCTTC. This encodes CASSLGQGLLGYTF. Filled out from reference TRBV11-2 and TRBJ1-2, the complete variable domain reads EAGVAQSPRYKIIEKRQSVAFWCNPISGHATLYWYQQILGQGPKLLIQFQNNGVVDDSQLPKDRFSAERLKGVDSTLKIQPAKLEDSAVYLCASSLGQGLLGYTFGSGTRLTVV.

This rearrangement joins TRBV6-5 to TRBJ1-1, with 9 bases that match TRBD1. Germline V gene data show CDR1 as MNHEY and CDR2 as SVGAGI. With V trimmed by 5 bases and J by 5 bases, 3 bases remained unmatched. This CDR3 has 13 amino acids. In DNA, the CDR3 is TGTGCCAGCAGTCCGACAGGGGGGACTGAAGCTTTCTTT. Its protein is CASSPTGGTEAFF.

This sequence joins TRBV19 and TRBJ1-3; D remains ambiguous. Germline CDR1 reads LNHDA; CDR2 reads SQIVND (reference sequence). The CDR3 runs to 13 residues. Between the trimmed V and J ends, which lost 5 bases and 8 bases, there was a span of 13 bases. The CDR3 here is CASSDLRRDTIYF. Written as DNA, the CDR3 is TGTGCCAGTAGTGATTTGAGGAGGGACACCATATATTTT.

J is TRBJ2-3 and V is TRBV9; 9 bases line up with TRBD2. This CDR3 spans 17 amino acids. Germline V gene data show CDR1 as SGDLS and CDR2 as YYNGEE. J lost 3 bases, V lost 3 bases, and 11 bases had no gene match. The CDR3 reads CASSGTAGSGGTDTQYF. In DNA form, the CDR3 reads TGTGCCAGCAGCGGAACCGCCGGGAGCGGGGGGACAGATACGCAGTATTTT.

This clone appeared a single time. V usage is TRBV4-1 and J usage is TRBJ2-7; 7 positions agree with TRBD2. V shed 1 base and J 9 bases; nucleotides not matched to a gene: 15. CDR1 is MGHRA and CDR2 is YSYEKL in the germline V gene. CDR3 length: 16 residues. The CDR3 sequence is CASSQVTSGAWGRQYF. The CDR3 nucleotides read TGCGCCAGCAGCCAAGTTACGAGCGGGGCATGGGGTCGGCAGTACTTC.

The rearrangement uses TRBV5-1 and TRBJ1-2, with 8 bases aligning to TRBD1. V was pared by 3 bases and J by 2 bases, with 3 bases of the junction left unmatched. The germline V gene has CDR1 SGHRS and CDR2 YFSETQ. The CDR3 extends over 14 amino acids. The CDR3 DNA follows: TGCGCCAGCAGCTCTGGACAGGGAAACTATGGCTACACCTTC. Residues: CASSSGQGNYGYTF.

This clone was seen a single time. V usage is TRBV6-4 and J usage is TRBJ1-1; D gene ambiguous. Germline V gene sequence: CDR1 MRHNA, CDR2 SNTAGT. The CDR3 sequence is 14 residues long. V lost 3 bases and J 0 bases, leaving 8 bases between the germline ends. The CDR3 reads CASSETEMNTEAFF. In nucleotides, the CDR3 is TGTGCCAGCAGTGAGACGGAGATGAACACTGAAGCTTTCTTT.

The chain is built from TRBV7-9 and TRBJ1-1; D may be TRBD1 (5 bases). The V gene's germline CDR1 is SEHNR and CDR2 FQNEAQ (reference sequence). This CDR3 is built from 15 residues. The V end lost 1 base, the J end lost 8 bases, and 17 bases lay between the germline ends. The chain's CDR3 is CASSLGQGSVNEAFF. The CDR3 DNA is TGTGCCAGCAGCTTAGGGCAGGGTTCGGTCAACGAAGCTTTCTTT.

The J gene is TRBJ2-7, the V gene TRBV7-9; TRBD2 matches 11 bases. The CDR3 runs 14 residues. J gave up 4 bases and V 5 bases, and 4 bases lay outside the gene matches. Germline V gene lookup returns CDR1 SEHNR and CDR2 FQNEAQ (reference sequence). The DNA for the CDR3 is TGTGCCAGCAGCCTTAGCGGGGGGGTGTACGAGCAGTACTTC. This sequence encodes CASSLSGGVYEQYF.

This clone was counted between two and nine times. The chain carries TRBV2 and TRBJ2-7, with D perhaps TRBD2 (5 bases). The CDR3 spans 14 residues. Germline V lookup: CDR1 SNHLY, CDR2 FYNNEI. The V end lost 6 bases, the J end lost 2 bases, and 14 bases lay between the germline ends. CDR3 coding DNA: TGTGCCAGCAGCGAGAGAGGGTCCCCCTACGAGCAGTACTTC. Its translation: CASSERGSPYEQYF. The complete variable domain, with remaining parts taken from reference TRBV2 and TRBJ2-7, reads EPEVTQTPSHQVTQMGQEVILRCVPISNHLYFYWYRQILGQKVEFLVSFYNNEISEKSEIFDDQFSVERPDGSNFTLKIRSTKLEDSAMYFCASSERGSPYEQYFGPGTRLTVT.

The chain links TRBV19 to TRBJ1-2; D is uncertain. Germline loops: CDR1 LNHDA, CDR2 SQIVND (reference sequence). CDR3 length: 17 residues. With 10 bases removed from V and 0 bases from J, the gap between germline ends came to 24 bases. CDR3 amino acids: CATSRFDRWASNYGYTF. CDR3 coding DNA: TGTGCCACCTCAAGGTTCGACCGCTGGGCATCTAACTATGGCTACACCTTC.